These 18 T cell receptor beta chains originate from one sample sequenced in a study of blood T cell repertoires in COVID-19. The data were produced by immunoSEQ multiplex PCR, yet TCRdb's version contains in-frame clones alone and is incomplete. Of 85,000 to 120,000 clones in the sample, approximately 84% were seen once. The sample comprised peripheral blood. These TCRs come from a man between 35 and 55 years old with active or convalescent COVID-19.

The CDR3 region is CASSLTRLSSYEQYF. CDR3 DNA sequence: TGTGCCAGCAGCTTAACGCGACTAAGCTCCTACGAGCAGTACTTC. The chain is built from TRBV13 and TRBJ2-7; possibly TRBD2 for D (5 bases). The V end lost 2 bases, the J end lost 0 bases, and 11 bases lay between the germline ends. The CDR3 loop spans 15 amino acids. Germline values: CDR1 PRHDT, CDR2 FYEKMQ (reference sequence).

The CDR3, as DNA: TGTGCCAGCAGCTTAGGAGGCACAGGGGGAGGTGGAGGTGAGCAGTTCTTC. This translates into CASSLGGTGGGGGEQFF. The V and J genes are TRBV11-3 and TRBJ2-1; TRBD1 agrees at 8 bases. The germline gives CDR1 SGHNT, CDR2 YENEEA. V lost 1 base to trimming and J lost 9 bases; unmatched junction nucleotides: 14. The CDR3 is 17 residues long.

V and J are TRBV5-4 and TRBJ1-2; perhaps TRBD1 as D (5 bases). Trimming shortened V by 1 base and J by 2 bases, and 12 bases separated the two germline ends. The CDR3 is 15 residues long. Germline values: CDR1 SGHNT, CDR2 YYREEE (reference sequence). The CDR3 spells CASSLYGGENYGYTF. DNA of the CDR3: TGTGCCAGCAGCTTGTATGGAGGGGAGAACTATGGCTACACCTTC.

This clone was observed once. J is TRBJ1-4 and V is TRBV5-8; 8 bases map to TRBD1. Losses at the gene ends were 5 bases for V and 5 bases for J; bases not matched to a gene: 5. Looked up from germline, CDR1 is SGHTS and CDR2 is YDEGEE. The CDR3 totals 14 residues. This CDR3 reads CASRSQGGNEKLFF. Here the CDR3 DNA reads TGTGCCAGCAGATCACAGGGGGGGAATGAAAAACTGTTTTTT.

In DNA form, the CDR3 reads TGTGCCAGTAGTCCCAGACGGGACTCTGGGGCCAACGTCCTGACTTTC. Translating it yields CASSPRRDSGANVLTF. This chain connects TRBV19 to TRBJ2-6, with D maybe TRBD2 (5 bases). V lost 5 bases, J lost 0 bases, and 11 bases lay in between. This CDR3 is 16 amino acids long. The germline CDR1 and CDR2 sequences are LNHDA and SQIVND (reference sequence). Combining the CDR3 with reference TRBV19 and TRBJ2-6 gives the whole variable domain DGGITQSPKYLFRKEGQNVTLSCEQNLNHDAMYWYRQDPGQGLRLIYYSQIVNDFQKGDIAEGYSVSREKKESFPLTVTSAQKNPTAFYLCASSPRRDSGANVLTFGAGSRLTVL.

The sample holds one count of this clone. The genes are TRBV10-3 and TRBJ2-5, with 7 bases aligning to TRBD2. Germline-derived CDR1 and CDR2 are ENHRY and SYGVKD. The CDR3 consists of 13 residues. The ends lost 8 bases at V and 2 bases at J; junction bases unmatched: 5. Here the CDR3 reads CAIQRGYQETQYF. The DNA of the CDR3 is TGTGCCATCCAGCGGGGTTATCAAGAGACCCAGTACTTC.

The gene calls are TRBV9 and TRBJ2-3; 8 bases map to TRBD2. V was clipped by 4 bases and J by 5 bases; unmatched bases: 15. Germline V lookup: CDR1 SGDLS, CDR2 YYNGEE. This CDR3 contains 17 residues. The CDR3 sequence: CASSNLELAGGGDTQYF. As DNA, the CDR3 is TGTGCCAGCAGCAACCTGGAATTGGCGGGGGGAGGAGATACGCAGTATTTT. The variable domain in full, with the rest retrieved from reference TRBV9 and TRBJ2-3, is DSGVTQTPKHLITATGQRVTLRCSPRSGDLSVYWYQQSLDQGLQFLIQYYNGEERAKGNILERFSAQQFPDLHSELNLSSLELGDSALYFCASSNLELAGGGDTQYFGPGTRLTVL.

This chain uses TRBV28 with TRBJ2-1; a possible D gene is TRBD2 (5 bases). Trimming cost V 11 bases and J 10 bases, with 21 bases left between them. CDR3 length: 13 amino acids. Looked up from germline, CDR1 is MDHEN and CDR2 is SYDVKM. The CDR3 DNA is TGTGCCGCGGGTCTCGCGAGTCTCCAAGAGCAGTTCTTC. Encoded protein: CAAGLASLQEQFF.

The V call is TRBV12-3 or TRBV12-4, the J call TRBJ1-3; D call uncertain. With 6 bases removed from V and 8 bases from J, the gap between germline ends came to 11 bases. CDR3 size: 12 residues. In DNA form, the CDR3 reads TGTGCCAGCAGACGGACTGATGACACCATATATTTT. Amino acid sequence: CASRRTDDTIYF.

This clone was observed once. The J gene is TRBJ1-2, the V gene TRBV6-1; D unresolved. CDR3 length: 16 amino acids. Deletions cut 0 bases from V and 8 bases from J, with 19 bases between. Germline CDR1 reads MNHNS; CDR2 reads SASEGT. CDR3 sequence (DNA): TGTGCCAGCAGTGAAGCGCTTCGAGGCAGGTCGGGGGGCTACACCTTC. Its translation is CASSEALRGRSGGYTF.

The V call is TRBV5-4, the J call TRBJ1-5; 9 nucleotides match TRBD1. Germline V gene sequence: CDR1 SGHNT, CDR2 YYREEE (reference sequence). The V and J ends lost 0 bases and 8 bases, in that order; junction bases with no gene match: 3. This CDR3 comprises 14 residues. CDR3 in amino acids: CASSLDRGQKPQHF. The CDR3 DNA sequence: TGTGCCAGCAGCTTGGACAGGGGGCAAAAGCCCCAGCATTTT.

The chain combines TRBV19 with TRBJ2-2, with 9 bases fitting TRBD2. CDR3 length equals 16 residues. V lost 5 bases, J lost 0 bases, and 4 bases stayed unmatched. From germline, CDR1 is LNHDA and CDR2 SQIVND (reference sequence). As DNA, the CDR3 is TGTGCCAGTAGTGAAAAGCGGGGGGCGAACACCGGGGAGCTGTTTTTT. Translated, it gives CASSEKRGANTGELFF. The full variable domain, completed using reference TRBV19 and TRBJ2-2, is DGGITQSPKYLFRKEGQNVTLSCEQNLNHDAMYWYRQDPGQGLRLIYYSQIVNDFQKGDIAEGYSVSREKKESFPLTVTSAQKNPTAFYLCASSEKRGANTGELFFGEGSRLTVL.

V gene TRBV4-3 combines with J gene TRBJ2-7; D not resolved. V was clipped by 1 base and J by 4 bases, with 2 bases between them. The length of the CDR3 is 11 residues. Germline V gene sequence: CDR1 LGHNA, CDR2 YSLEER. CDR3: CASSQAYEQYF. In DNA form, the CDR3 reads TGCGCCAGCAGCCAAGCGTACGAGCAGTACTTC.

On this clone: The junction differs from germline at one of its ends, possibly a read error. This chain joins TRBV18 and TRBJ1-1, with 7 bases aligning to TRBD1. CDR1 is KGHSH, CDR2 LQKENI, per germline. The CDR3 sequence is 11 residues long. This CDR3 reads CASSPPGQLTF. DNA for the CDR3: TGTGCCAGCTCACCCCCGGGACAGCTAACCTTT.

The chain joins TRBV5-1 to TRBJ1-4; D remains ambiguous. Germline CDR1 is SGHRS and CDR2 is YFSETQ. The CDR3 extends over 12 amino acids. With 7 bases removed from V and 4 bases from J, the gap between germline ends came to 8 bases. CDR3 residues: CASPQNNEKLFF. CDR3 DNA sequence: TGCGCCAGCCCACAGAATAATGAAAAACTGTTTTTT. Full variable domain (remainder filled in from reference TRBV5-1 and TRBJ1-4): KAGVTQTPRYLIKTRGQQVTLSCSPISGHRSVSWYQQTPGQGLQFLFEYFSETQRNKGNFPGRFSGRQFSNSRSEMNVSTLELGDSALYLCASPQNNEKLFFGSGTQLSVL.

This chain connects TRBV12-5 to TRBJ2-1; the match to TRBD1 covers 10 bases. J lost 4 bases, V lost 7 bases, and 7 bases had no gene match. The V gene's germline CDR1 is LGHNT and CDR2 FRNRAP. CDR3 length: 15 residues. The CDR3 bases are TGTGCTAGTGCCTCAAGGACAGGGGGATACAATGAGCAGTTCTTC. This encodes CASASRTGGYNEQFF.

Comments on this clone: One junction end disagrees with the germline gene, perhaps due to a read error. The chain employs TRBV2 and TRBJ1-6; D is uncertain. CDR3 size: 13 residues. Germline-derived CDR1 and CDR2 are SNHLY and FYNNEI. DNA of the CDR3: TGTGCCAGCAGTGAAGTGCGAGAGCCCCCTTATCTTTTT. As protein: CASSEVREPPYLF.

The chain is built from TRBV27 and TRBJ2-7, with 8 bases fitting TRBD1. V shed 6 bases, J shed 3 bases, and the junction held 4 bases outside the gene matches. The length of the CDR3 is 13 residues. CDR1 and CDR2 (germline): MNHEY, SMNVEV (reference sequence). The CDR3 loop reads CASSPTGGYEQYF. CDR3 nucleotides: TGTGCCAGCAGCCCCACAGGGGGCTACGAGCAGTACTTC.